The following is a T cell receptor (beta chain) sequence with its context. With random hexamers, about 0.5 to 1 ug RNA was reverse transcribed. The CDR3 of TCR beta was amplified by immunoSEQ multiplex PCR across 54 Vbeta and 13 Jbeta. TCRdb re-called the immunoSEQ multiplex PCR reads with MiXCR, one entry per CDR3 protein. Of about 89,000 distinct CDR3 sequences listed, approximately 95% are singletons. The CDR3 sequence is 14 residues long. Between the trimmed V and J ends, which lost 6 bases and 4 bases, there was a span of 13 bases. This sample is part of a study of CD8 T cells in Susac syndrome. The authors carried out high-throughput sequencing of TCR beta. They applied it to CD8+ and CD4+ T cells obtained from blood. It was negative isolation that provided the CD8+ and CD4+ T cells, whereas TEMRA cells were enriched by FACS.

This TCR derives from a human donor in good health. The chain joins TRBV12-3 or TRBV12-4 to TRBJ2-1; no clear D gene. The sample consisted of CD8+ T cells from PBMCs. CDR3 DNA sequence: TGTGCCAGCAGCCCGAGCACTGATTACAATGAGCAGTTCTTC. It codes for CASSPSTDYNEQFF.